Presented here are 28 T cell receptor beta chains from one specimen sequenced in a study of T cell changes during pregnancy in multiple sclerosis. TCRdb keeps only in-frame clones here, not all; method: immunoSEQ multiplex PCR. The sample shows 28,000 or so clones, about 90% of them seen only once. Sequences were derived from CD4+ T cells from peripheral blood mononuclear cells, sampled in the first trimester of pregnancy. These receptors all come from a female donor in good health, enrolled as a control in a pregnancy study.

The chain carries TRBV2 and TRBJ1-2; the D is unclear. Germline CDR1 reads SNHLY; CDR2 reads FYNNEI. This CDR3 is 16 amino acids long. Trimming removed 7 bases from V and 0 bases from J, with 18 bases in between. In DNA, the CDR3 is TGTGCCAGCAAAGTGCGAGCCCTTCTAGCTAACTATGGCTACACCTTC. This encodes CASKVRALLANYGYTF.

The V gene is TRBV10-1, the J gene TRBJ2-3; 9 bases match TRBD1. This CDR3 region has 16 residues. Germline V lookup: CDR1 WNHNN, CDR2 SYGVQD (reference sequence). After removal of 5 bases from V and 6 bases from J, the junction contained 12 bases not matched to a gene. The CDR3 spells CASSMTGTGPQDTQYF. For the CDR3, the DNA is TGCGCCAGCAGTATGACCGGGACAGGGCCTCAGGATACGCAGTATTTT.

This chain uses TRBV6-4 with TRBJ1-6; D may be TRBD1 (6 bases). V lost 4 bases to trimming and J lost 10 bases, with 14 bases between them. Germline lookup yields CDR1 MRHNA and CDR2 SNTAGT. The CDR3 runs 14 residues. This CDR3 reads CASSVNRVGSPLHF. The CDR3 DNA is TGTGCCAGCAGTGTTAACAGGGTGGGCTCACCCCTCCACTTT.

The chain recombines TRBV7-3 with TRBJ2-3; weak D call: TRBD2 (6 bases). The germline gives CDR1 SGHTA, CDR2 FQGTGA. V was pared by 5 bases and J by 8 bases, with 14 bases between. The CDR3 totals 13 residues. CDR3 loop: CASSPTQEGTQYF. Written as DNA, the CDR3 is TGTGCCAGCAGCCCGACTCAGGAGGGTACGCAGTATTTT.

The gene calls are TRBV19 and TRBJ2-7; TRBD2 matches 7 bases. The CDR3 loop spans 15 amino acids. The V and J ends lost 3 bases and 0 bases, in that order; junction bases with no gene match: 5. Germline assignment: CDR1 LNHDA and CDR2 SQIVND (reference sequence). The CDR3: CASSMGRALSYEQYF. DNA of the CDR3: TGTGCCAGTAGTATGGGGAGGGCACTCTCCTACGAGCAGTACTTC. The full variable domain, completed using reference TRBV19 and TRBJ2-7, is DGGITQSPKYLFRKEGQNVTLSCEQNLNHDAMYWYRQDPGQGLRLIYYSQIVNDFQKGDIAEGYSVSREKKESFPLTVTSAQKNPTAFYLCASSMGRALSYEQYFGPGTRLTVT.

This chain connects TRBV30 to TRBJ1-5; the D gene is possibly TRBD1 (6 bases). Germline CDR1 reads GTSNPN; CDR2 reads SVGIG (reference sequence). The ends were cut back, 5 bases at V and 6 bases at J, with 17 bases in the middle. The CDR3 length is 14 residues. CDR3 sequence reads: CAWAQGGVGQPQHF. The CDR3 DNA is TGTGCCTGGGCACAGGGAGGGGTCGGTCAGCCCCAGCATTTT.

In nucleotides, the CDR3 is TGTGCCAGCAGTTATTCCCCCAGGCAGTGGTATGGCTACACCTTC. Translating gives CASSYSPRQWYGYTF. The genes are TRBV6-5 and TRBJ1-2; D remains unclear. The CDR3 runs to 15 residues. V was shortened by 3 bases and J by 5 bases, with 16 bases between the two germline ends. Germline assignment: CDR1 MNHEY and CDR2 SVGAGI.

The chain employs TRBV6-6 and TRBJ1-5; TRBD1 might be the D (6 bases). The CDR3 spans 14 residues. Germline V lookup: CDR1 MNHNY, CDR2 SVGAGI (reference sequence). The V and J ends lost 0 bases and 9 bases respectively, with 12 bases between them. CDR3 bases: TGTGCCAGCAGTTACTCAGGGGGTGAGGGGCCCCAGCATTTT. This sequence encodes CASSYSGGEGPQHF.

This clone turned up a few times. The gene calls are TRBV5-4 and TRBJ2-2; TRBD2 might be the D (6 bases). This CDR3 spans 12 amino acids. V was pared by 5 bases and J by 4 bases, with 6 bases between. From germline, CDR1 is SGHNT and CDR2 YYREEE (reference sequence). Here the CDR3 reads CASRGGTGELFF. DNA for the CDR3: TGTGCCAGCAGGGGGGGCACCGGGGAGCTGTTTTTT.

The chain uses TRBV29-1 and TRBJ1-5; D uncertain. The germline gives CDR1 SQVTM, CDR2 ANQGSEA. Deletions cut 6 bases from V and 6 bases from J, with 15 bases between. The CDR3 extends over 13 amino acids. The CDR3 loop reads CSVGGGNGQPQHF. In DNA, the CDR3 is TGCAGCGTCGGCGGAGGGAACGGTCAGCCCCAGCATTTT.

V is TRBV4-2 and J is TRBJ1-2; 12 positions match TRBD1. The CDR3 sequence is 15 residues long. CDR1 is LGHNA, CDR2 YNFKEQ, per germline. V shed 2 bases and J 6 bases; nucleotides not matched to a gene: 4. In DNA, the CDR3 is TGTGCCAGCAGCCAACCGGGACAGGGGGCGAATGGCTACACCTTC. Protein: CASSQPGQGANGYTF.

The CDR3 DNA sequence: TGTGCCACCGGACACAGGGATGTCTATGGCTACACCTTC. It encodes CATGHRDVYGYTF. J is TRBJ1-2 and V is TRBV5-4; maybe TRBD1 (6 bases). Germline CDR1 and CDR2: SGHNT and YYREEE (reference sequence). This CDR3 spans 13 amino acids. V lost 9 bases to trimming and J lost 4 bases, with 16 bases between them.

The V call is TRBV30, the J call TRBJ1-5, with TRBD1 matching 12 bases. The CDR3 totals 20 residues. The V and J ends lost 2 bases and 3 bases, in that order; junction bases with no gene match: 17. CDR1 and CDR2 (germline): GTSNPN, SVGIG (reference sequence). CDR3 bases: TGTGCCTGGAGTTCACCGACCGGGACAGGGGGCCCTTTATACAATCAGCCCCAGCATTTT. Amino acids: CAWSSPTGTGGPLYNQPQHF. The variable domain in full, with the rest retrieved from reference TRBV30 and TRBJ1-5, is SQTIHQWPATLVQPVGSPLSLECTVEGTSNPNLYWYRQAAGRGLQLLFYSVGIGQISSEVPQNLSASRPQDRQFILSSKKLLLSDSGFYLCAWSSPTGTGGPLYNQPQHFGDGTRLSIL.

The chain has TRBV11-2 and TRBJ1-1; unclear D gene. This CDR3 spans 13 amino acids. The germline V and J ends were trimmed by 5 bases and 2 bases, with 9 bases remaining between them. Germline CDR1 is SGHAT and CDR2 is FQNNGV. CDR3 amino acids: CASSPRRNTEAFF. The DNA for the CDR3 is TGTGCCAGCAGCCCGCGCCGAAACACTGAAGCTTTCTTT.

For the CDR3, the DNA is TGTGCCAGCAATCGACTAGCGGGGGCCAATGAGCAGTTCTTC. Amino acids: CASNRLAGANEQFF. The chain has TRBV2 and TRBJ2-1; 12 bases are shared with TRBD2. This CDR3 contains 14 residues. V gave up 7 bases and J gave up 6 bases; unmatched junction bases: 4. Per germline, CDR1 SNHLY and CDR2 FYNNEI.

J is TRBJ2-7 and V is TRBV10-3; D may be TRBD1 (5 bases). The CDR3 covers 11 residues. Germline CDR1 is ENHRY and CDR2 is SYGVKD. V lost 10 bases and J lost 6, with 13 bases in between. CDR3 loop: CATLNGAEQYF. The CDR3 nucleotides are TGTGCCACTCTGAATGGGGCCGAGCAGTACTTC.

The gene calls are TRBV5-4 and TRBJ2-3; 9 bases are shared with TRBD2. Looked up from germline, CDR1 is SGHNT and CDR2 is YYREEE (reference sequence). The CDR3 length is 15 residues. The V gene end was trimmed by 2 bases and the J gene end by 5 bases; junction bases not matched to a gene: 6. CDR3 bases: TGTGCCAGCAGCTTTCGCGGGGGGGAGGGAGATACGCAGTATTTT. Its translation: CASSFRGGEGDTQYF.

V is TRBV19 and J is TRBJ2-5; 10 nucleotides match TRBD2. Germline V gene data show CDR1 as LNHDA and CDR2 as SQIVND (reference sequence). V lost 8 bases to trimming and J lost 3 bases; unmatched junction nucleotides: 3. The CDR3 runs to 13 residues. This CDR3 reads CASSGLAEETQYF. DNA of the CDR3: TGTGCCAGTTCTGGACTAGCGGAAGAGACCCAGTACTTC.

The chain employs TRBV30 and TRBJ1-4, with a possible D match to TRBD1 (6 bases). Germline V gene sequence: CDR1 GTSNPN, CDR2 SVGIG (reference sequence). The CDR3 length is 14 residues. V lost 3 bases to trimming and J lost 6 bases, with 14 bases between them. The CDR3, as DNA: TGTGCCTGGAGCTGGGGGACATCGGATGAAAAACTGTTTTTT. This encodes CAWSWGTSDEKLFF. Using reference TRBV30 and TRBJ1-4 for the parts outside the CDR3, the full variable domain is SQTIHQWPATLVQPVGSPLSLECTVEGTSNPNLYWYRQAAGRGLQLLFYSVGIGQISSEVPQNLSASRPQDRQFILSSKKLLLSDSGFYLCAWSWGTSDEKLFFGSGTQLSVL.

This rearrangement joins TRBV18 to TRBJ2-1, with 10 bases matching TRBD2. The CDR3 runs to 18 residues. J was trimmed by 6 bases and V by 2 bases; bases with no gene match: 13. Germline V gene data show CDR1 as KGHSH and CDR2 as LQKENI. As DNA, the CDR3 is TGTGCCAGCTCACCAGAAGCGGGGGGGATTCCTAGGGGCAATGAGCAGTTCTTC. It yields the protein CASSPEAGGIPRGNEQFF.

This clone was seen just once. The rearrangement uses TRBV11-3 and TRBJ2-7; 7 bases match TRBD1. CDR3 length: 14 residues. V lost 5 bases, J lost 2 bases, and 6 bases stayed unmatched. Germline values: CDR1 SGHNT, CDR2 YENEEA. The CDR3 nucleotides are TGTGCCAGCAGCCCGGACAGGATCCCCTACGAGCAGTACTTC. Translation: CASSPDRIPYEQYF.

The chain couples TRBV5-4 to TRBJ2-1, with TRBD2 matching over 7 bases. After removal of 4 bases from V and 5 bases from J, the junction contained 3 bases not matched to a gene. The CDR3 extends over 13 amino acids. CDR1 and CDR2 from the germline V gene are SGHNT and YYREEE (reference sequence). The chain's CDR3 is CASSSGANNEQFF. Here the CDR3 DNA reads TGTGCCAGCAGCAGCGGGGCCAACAATGAGCAGTTCTTC.

The V gene is TRBV20-1, the J gene TRBJ2-1; D is perhaps TRBD1 (6 bases). Germline lookup yields CDR1 DFQATT and CDR2 SNEGSKA (reference sequence). This CDR3 spans 11 amino acids. V lost 5 bases and J 10 bases, leaving 12 bases between the germline ends. CDR3 sequence: CSASGDIEQFF. The CDR3 bases are TGCAGTGCTTCCGGGGACATCGAGCAGTTCTTC.

The chain combines TRBV28 with TRBJ1-4; D ambiguous. Between the trimmed V and J ends, which lost 5 bases and 5 bases, there was a span of 6 bases. There are 12 residues in the CDR3. In germline, CDR1 is MDHEN, CDR2 SYDVKM. The CDR3 reads CASSARNEKLFF. CDR3 nucleotide sequence: TGTGCCAGCAGTGCCAGAAATGAAAAACTGTTTTTT.

The J gene is TRBJ1-2, the V gene TRBV28; a possible D gene is TRBD1 (6 bases). The CDR3 contains 14 residues. Per the germline V gene, CDR1 is MDHEN and CDR2 is SYDVKM. V was shortened by 5 bases and J by 8 bases, with 18 bases between the two germline ends. CDR3 DNA: TGTGCCAGCAGTGGGACACCTAGATTAATAGGCTACACCTTC. Its protein product is CASSGTPRLIGYTF.

The rearrangement joins TRBV4-3 to TRBJ1-5, with TRBD1 matching 9 bases. The J segment lost 0 bases and the V segment lost 4 bases, leaving 16 bases of the junction unmatched. The CDR3 is made up of 20 amino acids. The germline V gene encodes CDR1 LGHNA and CDR2 YSLEER. The chain's CDR3 is CASSLQLPIQGALSNQPQHF. Here the CDR3 DNA reads TGCGCCAGCAGCCTCCAACTCCCGATACAGGGGGCGCTTAGCAATCAGCCCCAGCATTTT.

V and J are TRBV4-1 and TRBJ1-2; maybe TRBD1 (6 bases). V was clipped by 2 bases and J by 3 bases, with 13 bases between them. Germline V gene sequence: CDR1 MGHRA, CDR2 YSYEKL. The CDR3 sequence is 15 residues long. The CDR3 DNA reads as TGCGCCAGCAGCCAACGTACAGGGATTGACTATGGCTACACCTTC. This translates into CASSQRTGIDYGYTF.

The count of this clone is one. Germline and junction disagree at one end, which may indicate a read error. The V gene is TRBV30, the J gene TRBJ1-2; D may be TRBD1 (5 bases). Per germline, CDR1 GTSNPN and CDR2 SVGIG (reference sequence). This CDR3 has 14 amino acids. CDR3: CAWSVLGLQALRAF. DNA of the CDR3: TGTGCCTGGAGTGTACTCGGTTTACAGGCTTTAAGGGCTTTC.